This T cell receptor beta chain was retrieved from a study of cytomegalovirus exposure and HLA in healthy donors. The germline V gene has CDR1 SGDLS and CDR2 YYNGEE. This CDR3 has 14 residues. Trimming removed 4 bases from V and 2 bases from J; junction bases left unmatched: 6. Researchers ran the PCR with 60 Vbeta and 13 Jbeta primers. Sequencing was performed with immunoSEQ multiplex PCR; in TCRdb, only in-frame clones are kept and a portion is missing. The sample holds under 200,000 clones, approximately 80% seen once. The sequenced sample was PBMCs. This sequence was found in a woman in her 50s in good health and CMV-seronegative. This chain links TRBV9 with TRBJ2-7, with 7 nucleotides matching TRBD2. As DNA, the CDR3 is TGTGCCAGCAGCTACACTAGCGACCCCTACGAGCAGTACTTC. Protein product: CASSYTSDPYEQYF.